These T cell receptor beta chains were read from a single sample in a study of T-cell memory formation after mild COVID-19. TCRdb re-derived calls from the 5' RACE reads in MiXCR, one entry per CDR3 protein. This sample has more than 300,000 distinct CDR3 sequences, with 20% found just once. The sample comprised PBMCs or a T cell subset sorted from them (not recorded which). The receptors stem from a man aged 18 to 29 who had mild COVID-19 (a few samples of this study predate the infection). Cell type and time point are not known. Each CDR3 is given with its conserved first and last residue. A D gene is named only where the DNA matches it firmly. Clone size is shown for a subset of rows, as once, few, many or a class of expanded clone.

V	D	size	J	CDR3	DNA
TRBV20-1	TRBD2	few	TRBJ2-1	CSALAGSDYNEQFF	TGCAGTGCTCTAGCGGGGTCTGACTACAATGAGCAGTTCTTC
TRBV6-5	TRBD1	NA	TRBJ2-7	CASRETGQGSYEQYF	TGTGCCAGCAGGGAGACGGGACAGGGATCCTACGAGCAGTACTTC
TRBV2	TRBD1	many	TRBJ2-1	CASRSGTGTYNEQFF	TGTGCCAGCAGGAGCGGGACAGGGACCTACAATGAGCAGTTCTTC
TRBV5-1	NA	NA	TRBJ2-7	CASSWGRSYEQYF	TGCGCCAGCAGCTGGGGCCGCTCCTACGAGCAGTACTTC
TRBV6-2/TRBV6-3	NA	few	TRBJ1-1	CASRRDMGTEAFF	TGTGCCAGCAGGAGGGACATGGGCACTGAAGCTTTCTTT
TRBV5-1	NA	few	TRBJ1-5	CASSLWWGAQPQHF	TGCGCCAGCAGCTTGTGGTGGGGGGCTCAGCCCCAGCATTTT
TRBV7-9	NA	few	TRBJ2-7	CASSLANGEQYF	TGTGCCAGCAGCCTGGCCAATGGGGAGCAGTACTTC
TRBV12-3/TRBV12-4	TRBD1	NA	TRBJ1-2	CASSLGQGGTF	TGTGCCAGCAGTTTAGGACAGGGAGGCACCTTC
TRBV12-3/TRBV12-4	NA	once	TRBJ2-7	CASSFGTSSYEQYF	TGTGCCAGCAGTTTTGGGACATCCTCCTACGAGCAGTACTTC
TRBV20-1	TRBD1	NA	TRBJ2-1	CSASKDRANEQIF	TGCAGTGCTAGTAAGGACAGGGCCAATGAGCAGATCTTC
TRBV11-2	NA	NA	TRBJ1-4	CASSLARGAGTNEKLFF	TGTGCCAGCAGCTTGGCCCGGGGGGCAGGAACTAATGAAAAACTGTTTTTT
TRBV7-9	NA	NA	TRBJ1-2	CASSLSWDGYTF	TGTGCCAGCAGCTTATCGTGGGATGGCTACACCTTC
TRBV18	TRBD1	once	TRBJ2-6	CASSPRTGGAGANVLTF	TGTGCCAGCTCACCCCGGACAGGGGGAGCTGGGGCCAACGTCCTGACTTTC
TRBV10-1	NA	many	TRBJ1-5	CASNSRPPEGNQPQHF	TGCGCCAGCAATTCGAGGCCCCCCGAAGGCAATCAGCCCCAGCATTTT
TRBV28	NA	few	TRBJ2-3	CASSGARAPTDTQYF	TGTGCCAGCAGTGGAGCGCGGGCCCCCACAGATACGCAGTATTTT
TRBV7-2	TRBD2	few	TRBJ2-5	CASSSRTSGGAETQYF	TGTGCCAGCAGTTCGAGGACTAGCGGGGGGGCGGAGACCCAGTACTTC
TRBV7-9	NA	NA	TRBJ1-6	CAPPWGSYNSPLHF	TGTGCCCCCCCTTGGGGCTCCTATAATTCACCCCTCCACTTT
TRBV7-2	NA	NA	TRBJ1-1	CASSLRSVVAEAFF	TGTGCCAGCAGCTTACGGTCGGTCGTCGCTGAAGCTTTCTTT
TRBV12-3/TRBV12-4	NA	NA	TRBJ1-5	CASSLVTPRGNQPQHF	TGTGCCAGCAGTTTAGTGACTCCGAGGGGGAATCAGCCCCAGCATTTT
TRBV4-2	NA	few	TRBJ1-1	CASSQDRGREAFF	TGTGCCAGCAGCCAAGACCGGGGGCGGGAAGCTTTCTTT
TRBV18	TRBD1	NA	TRBJ1-5	CASSPLRTGGYSNQPQHF	TGTGCCAGCTCACCACTACGTACAGGGGGCTATAGCAATCAGCCCCAGCATTTT
TRBV6-1	TRBD2	NA	TRBJ2-3	CASSKTSGESKNTQYF	TGTGCCAGCAGTAAGACTAGCGGAGAGTCCAAGAATACGCAGTATTTT
TRBV4-1	NA	few	TRBJ2-1	CASSRPLGKGRDEQFF	TGCGCCAGCAGCCGCCCATTAGGGAAGGGGAGAGATGAGCAGTTCTTC
TRBV14	NA	few	TRBJ2-3	CASSPWDSTFTTDTQYF	TGTGCCAGCAGCCCGTGGGACTCTACTTTTACCACAGATACGCAGTATTTT
TRBV7-2	TRBD1	NA	TRBJ2-7	CASSRLGGQGYEQYF	TGTGCCAGCAGCCGCTTAGGGGGACAGGGCTACGAGCAGTACTTC
TRBV3-1	NA	few	TRBJ1-1	CASSQDVTRGYTEAFF	TGTGCCAGCAGCCAAGATGTGACCCGGGGGTACACTGAAGCTTTCTTT
TRBV9	TRBD2	NA	TRBJ2-2	CASSPPLLAGGGELFF	TGTGCCAGCAGCCCGCCCCTACTGGCGGGGGGCGGGGAGCTGTTTTTT
TRBV15	TRBD1	few	TRBJ2-3	CATSRGQGTDTQYF	TGTGCCACCAGCAGGGGACAGGGCACAGATACGCAGTATTTT
TRBV6-5	NA	few	TRBJ1-5	CASSYLSNQPQHF	TGTGCCAGCAGTTACCTAAGCAATCAGCCCCAGCATTTT